The T cell receptor beta chain under discussion was sequenced for a study of cytomegalovirus exposure and HLA in healthy donors. Study outcomes and limitations: TCR beta chain V- and J-gene trimming was linked, in a later analysis, to a missense variant in DCLRE1C.

Looked up from germline, CDR1 is SGHTA and CDR2 is FQGNSA. The CDR3 length is 15 residues. V was pared by 1 base and J by 3 bases, with 10 bases between. The PCR had 60 Vbeta and 13 Jbeta primers. Using immunoSEQ multiplex PCR, the repertoire was profiled, and TCRdb retains in-frame clones only, with some absent. The sample lists under 200,000 clones, approximately 59% occurring once. As for this clone: Its antigen remains unidentified.

The chain employs TRBV7-2 and TRBJ1-3; D is undetermined. Material: PBMCs. The TCR sequence derives from a man in his forties in good health and CMV-seronegative. In DNA, the CDR3 is TGTGCCAGCAGCTTAGTCAGGATGCTTGGAAACACCATATATTTT. Translating gives CASSLVRMLGNTIYF.